There are many counts of the clone carrying this T cell receptor (beta chain). The CDR3 end is not reached by the read, which stops 3 residues before it; the germline J gene fills it in. This entry is derived from a study of T cell clonality in common variable immunodeficiency. The data were produced by immunoSEQ multiplex PCR, yet TCRdb's version contains in-frame clones alone and is incomplete. The sample was found to contain tens of thousands of clones, and every one recurs. This CDR3 is 15 amino acids long. In germline, CDR1 is ENHRY, CDR2 SYGVKD. V lost 2 bases, J lost 2 bases, and 4 bases stayed unmatched. Donors gave roughly 4.5 to 8 ml heparinized peripheral whole blood.

The sample comprised peripheral blood mononuclear cells. This clonotype was sampled from a person between 18 and 70 years old in good health. The V and J genes are TRBV10-3 and TRBJ2-7; TRBD1 aligns across 9 bases. The chain's CDR3 is CAISEAGTGTYEQYF. CDR3 bases read: TGTGCCATCAGTGAGGCCGGGACAGGGACCTACGAG.